These T cell receptor beta chains were read from a single sample in a study of regulatory T cells in long-lasting Graves disease. MiXCR was run by TCRdb on the multiplex PCR reads, yielding one entry per CDR3 protein. Of a few hundred thousand distinct CDR3 sequences in the sample, about 11% were seen once. These data also featured in a second study, about T cells in Graves' hyperthyroidism and ophthalmopathy.

Material: peripheral blood mononuclear cells (PBMCs), obtained at new diagnosis, from a patient treated with antithyroid drugs. The receptor set was obtained from a woman aged 18-35 years with Graves disease. Each CDR3 is given with its conserved first and last residue. Each record gives: J gene, clone size, D gene, V gene, CDR3 protein, CDR3 DNA. The D gene is left open where the match is weak. Expanded clones are given a class, and other clones once, few, many or no size at all.

>TRBJ2-5|many|.|TRBV30
CAWSWGHETQYF
TGTGCCTGGAGTTGGGGTCACGAGACCCAGTACTTC
>TRBJ2-2|few|.|TRBV4-1
CASSQWGENTGELFF
TGCGCCAGCAGCCAATGGGGAGAGAACACCGGGGAGCTGTTTTTT
>TRBJ2-2|.|.|TRBV13
CASALASTGELFF
TGTGCCAGCGCGCTAGCGTCCACCGGGGAGCTGTTTTTT
>TRBJ2-3|many|.|TRBV20-1
CSARDLGVTQYF
TGCAGTGCTAGAGACCTGGGGGTTACGCAGTATTTT
>TRBJ2-1|many|TRBD2|TRBV20-1
CSATDQGGRMMPFYNEQFF
TGCAGTGCTACTGATCAGGGCGGGAGGATGATGCCCTTCTACAATGAGCAGTTCTTC
>TRBJ1-5|.|.|TRBV6-9
CACSYVLGVNQPQHF
TGTGCCTGCAGTTATGTTCTGGGAGTAAATCAGCCCCAGCATTTT
>TRBJ2-1|many|.|TRBV4-1
CASSQVGLEQFF
TGCGCCAGCAGCCAAGTAGGACTTGAGCAGTTCTTC
>TRBJ1-2|once|.|TRBV4-1
CASSQDVQGGIGYTF
TGCGCCAGCAGCCAAGATGTGCAGGGCGGGATTGGCTACACCTTC
>TRBJ2-5|.|TRBD2|TRBV9
CASSVGLAGEETQYF
TGTGCCAGCAGCGTGGGACTAGCGGGGGAAGAGACCCAGTACTTC
>TRBJ1-3|.|.|TRBV4-3
CASSQDRLFASGNTIYF
TGCGCCAGCAGCCAAGACAGGCTCTTCGCCTCTGGAAACACCATATATTTT
>TRBJ2-1|many|.|TRBV19
CASSIGDIYNEQFF
TGTGCCAGTAGTATTGGGGACATTTACAATGAGCAGTTCTTC
>TRBJ2-3|many|.|TRBV7-9
CASSLGMDTQYF
TGTGCCAGCAGCCTAGGAATGGATACGCAGTATTTT
>TRBJ2-1|many|TRBD2|TRBV6-2/TRBV6-3
CASSYFRTSIEQFF
TGTGCCAGCAGTTACTTCCGGACTAGCATAGAGCAGTTCTTC
>TRBJ2-5|few|.|TRBV15
CATGHYNQETQYF
TGTGCCACCGGACACTATAACCAAGAGACCCAGTACTTC
>TRBJ1-2|.|TRBD1|TRBV19
CASRHLTGATGFVYGYTF
TGTGCCAGTAGACACCTGACAGGGGCCACCGGATTCGTCTATGGCTACACCTTC
>TRBJ1-1|many|.|TRBV4-1
CASSQVGWDTEAFF
TGCGCCAGCAGCCAAGTTGGCTGGGACACTGAAGCTTTCTTT
>TRBJ1-5|few|TRBD1|TRBV7-2
CASSLRTGTYSNQPQHF
TGTGCCAGCAGCCTGAGGACAGGGACATATAGCAATCAGCCCCAGCATTTT
>TRBJ2-5|many|.|TRBV7-9
CASSFPPRRKRGIGETQYF
TGTGCCAGCAGCTTTCCCCCTCGTCGGAAGAGGGGCATCGGAGAGACCCAGTACTTC
>TRBJ2-3|many|TRBD2|TRBV28
CASSFSGRGTDTQYF
TGTGCCAGCAGTTTTAGCGGGAGAGGGACAGATACGCAGTATTTT
>TRBJ2-7|.|TRBD2|TRBV4-1
CASSQELRRAGDRWEQYF
TGCGCCAGCAGCCAAGAATTGAGGCGGGCGGGGGATCGTTGGGAGCAGTACTTC
>TRBJ2-3|few|TRBD1|TRBV19
CASSSIRGQGEDTQYF
TGTGCCAGTAGTTCGATTCGGGGACAGGGGGAAGATACGCAGTATTTT
>TRBJ1-1|few|.|TRBV11-1
CASSLKVIDEAFF
TGTGCCAGCAGCTTAAAAGTGATCGATGAAGCTTTCTTT
>TRBJ2-3|many|.|TRBV18
CASSPLPSHNTDTQYF
TGTGCCAGCTCACCGCTACCTAGCCACAACACAGATACGCAGTATTTT
>TRBJ1-2|few|.|TRBV5-6
CASSSELTNPYGYTF
TGTGCCAGCAGCTCCGAACTTACAAATCCTTATGGCTACACCTTC
>TRBJ1-2|many|TRBD1|TRBV12-3/TRBV12-4
CASSSDRARTGYTF
TGTGCCAGCAGCTCTGACAGGGCCCGTACTGGCTACACCTTC
>TRBJ2-2|many|.|TRBV20-1
CSAREEGLTAGELFF
TGCAGTGCTAGAGAGGAGGGTTTGACCGCCGGGGAGCTGTTTTTT
>TRBJ2-7|many|TRBD2|TRBV20-1
CSARGPTSGRVPLGYEQYF
TGCAGTGCTAGAGGACCCACTAGCGGGAGGGTCCCCTTGGGTTACGAGCAGTACTTC